The 5 T cell receptor beta chains given below trace back to one sample, sequenced in a study of T cell responses to AZD1222 COVID-19 vaccine. Produced via immunoSEQ multiplex PCR; TCRdb's table is partial and in-frame only. The sample yields under 150,000 clones, roughly nine tenths seen once. This specimen consisted of peripheral blood, obtained 28 days after the second AZD1222 dose. These receptors originate from an adult who received the AZD1222 COVID-19 vaccine.

The chain is built from TRBV28 and TRBJ1-5, with D unresolved. The CDR3 consists of 14 residues. Germline values: CDR1 MDHEN, CDR2 SYDVKM. V dropped 10 bases and J dropped 5 bases, with 18 bases sitting between them. The CDR3 loop is CATLPPTGDQPQHF. The DNA of the CDR3 is TGTGCCACTCTCCCCCCCACGGGTGATCAGCCCCAGCATTTT.

V gene TRBV3-1 (or the pseudogene TRBV3-2) combines with J gene TRBJ2-3; possible D gene TRBD2, 5 bases. Trimming removed 1 base at V and 2 bases at J, with 16 bases between. CDR3 length: 17 amino acids. Germline CDR1 reads LGHDT; CDR2 reads YNNKEL (reference sequence). DNA of the CDR3: TGTGCCAGCAGCCAAGGGAGGACTCTCTACTCCACAGATACGCAGTATTTT. Amino acids: CASSQGRTLYSTDTQYF.

V gene TRBV6-6 combines with J gene TRBJ2-3; D gene unclear. This CDR3 region has 15 residues. V was cut by 7 bases and J by 6 bases, with 20 bases left in between. Germline V gives CDR1 MNHNY, CDR2 SVGAGI (reference sequence). The CDR3 loop is CASIVSRARWDTQYF. The CDR3, as DNA: TGTGCCAGCATCGTCAGTCGGGCGCGATGGGATACGCAGTATTTT.

The CDR3 region has the DNA TGTGCCAGTAGTATAAGAGGGGGTGAGCAGTTCTTC. The encoded protein is CASSIRGGEQFF. The chain links TRBV19 to TRBJ2-1, with D possibly being TRBD1 (6 bases). There are 12 residues in the CDR3. V lost 2 bases and J lost 9, with 8 bases in between. CDR1 is LNHDA and CDR2 is SQIVND in the germline V gene (reference sequence).

The chain joins TRBV3-1 (or the pseudogene TRBV3-2) to TRBJ2-4; 10 bases are a match to TRBD2. CDR3 length: 19 residues. CDR1 and CDR2 from the germline V gene are LGHDT and YNNKEL (reference sequence). V lost 0 bases, J lost 0 bases, and 8 bases stayed unmatched. The CDR3 sequence is CASSQDRTSGLLAKNIQYF. The DNA of the CDR3 is TGTGCCAGCAGCCAAGATCGGACTAGCGGTTTACTAGCCAAAAACATTCAGTACTTC.